Following are 32 T cell receptor beta chains from one sample sequenced in a study of shared clonotypes between healthy human individuals. TCRdb's copy holds only in-frame clones and misses some; the assay was immunoSEQ multiplex PCR. The sample has 2 million or so clones, roughly 96% seen once. Sequenced: naive CD4+ T cells sorted from blood. Subset given: CD45RA+ positively selected. These receptors came from a man aged 18 to 29 in good health.

CDR3 amino acids: CASSLGGWNEQFF. The CDR3 coding sequence is TGTGCCAGCAGCTTAGGCGGGTGGAATGAGCAGTTCTTC. The rearrangement links TRBV7-8 to TRBJ2-1; the D gene is possibly TRBD2 (5 bases). CDR1 SGHVS and CDR2 FQNEAQ come from the germline V gene. The ends were cut back, 1 base at V and 7 bases at J, with 8 bases in the middle. The CDR3 length is 13 residues.

V usage is TRBV19 and J usage is TRBJ1-5; D may be TRBD1 (6 bases). V was shortened by 3 bases and J by 3 bases, with 12 bases between the two germline ends. The CDR3 sequence is 15 residues long. The germline gives CDR1 LNHDA, CDR2 SQIVND (reference sequence). The CDR3 loop reads CASSIIGGSNQPQHF. CDR3 nucleotide sequence: TGTGCCAGTAGTATCATAGGGGGTTCCAATCAGCCCCAGCATTTT.

This clone appeared once. The chain is built from TRBV4-3 and TRBJ1-2, with D possibly being TRBD1 (5 bases). Germline CDR1 LGHNA, CDR2 YSLEER. V lost 4 bases and J lost 0, with 12 bases in between. The CDR3 contains 15 residues. The CDR3 protein is CASSPDLTANYGYTF. CDR3 in DNA: TGCGCCAGCAGCCCTGACCTGACAGCTAACTATGGCTACACCTTC.

This chain connects TRBV2 to TRBJ2-1; 10 bases map to TRBD2. The CDR3 has 14 residues. Per the germline V gene, CDR1 is SNHLY and CDR2 is FYNNEI. V dropped 6 bases and J dropped 7; count of bases not matched to a gene: 6. The CDR3 region is CASRAGTSVNEQFF. CDR3 coding DNA: TGTGCCAGCAGGGCCGGGACTAGCGTTAATGAGCAGTTCTTC.

V gene TRBV2 combines with J gene TRBJ2-2; 7 bases agree with TRBD1. CDR3 length: 13 amino acids. CDR1 is SNHLY and CDR2 is FYNNEI in the germline V gene. The ends lost 10 bases at V and 0 bases at J; junction bases unmatched: 2. CDR3 sequence: CAIGTANTGELFF. The CDR3 DNA reads as TGTGCCATCGGGACAGCGAACACCGGGGAGCTGTTTTTT.

The V call is TRBV6-5, the J call TRBJ2-7, with D perhaps matching TRBD1 (7 bases). The germline V gene encodes CDR1 MNHEY and CDR2 SVGAGI. CDR3 length: 15 amino acids. Trimming shortened V by 5 bases and J by 0 bases, and 14 bases separated the two germline ends. The CDR3 sequence is CASSRQGGSSYEQYF. The CDR3 DNA reads TGTGCCAGCAGTAGGCAGGGGGGATCCTCCTACGAGCAGTACTTC.

This chain links TRBV4-3 with TRBJ1-1; D unclear. V was trimmed by 0 bases and J by 8 bases, leaving 13 bases between them. The length of the CDR3 is 14 residues. Looked up from germline, CDR1 is LGHNA and CDR2 is YSLEER. The CDR3 protein is CASSQEAGLEEAFF. The CDR3, as DNA: TGCGCCAGCAGCCAAGAGGCAGGACTGGAAGAAGCTTTCTTT.

The CDR3, as DNA: TGCAGCGTTTACACCCTCCCCCGGGGGACTAGCGCGTCCGGGGAGCTGTTTTTT. It encodes CSVYTLPRGTSASGELFF. The genes are TRBV29-1 and TRBJ2-2; 10 nucleotides match TRBD2. J gave up 6 bases and V 5 bases, and 18 bases lay outside the gene matches. Germline V gene lookup returns CDR1 SQVTM and CDR2 ANQGSEA. The CDR3 totals 18 residues.

On this clone itself: Other DNA sequences in the same sample also yield this CDR3. The gene calls are TRBV10-3 and TRBJ1-1; D gene uncertain. CDR1 ENHRY and CDR2 SYGVKD come from the germline V gene. The CDR3 loop spans 13 amino acids. Trimming removed 2 bases from V and 2 bases from J, with 6 bases in between. This chain's CDR3 is CAISETVNTEAFF. The CDR3 bases are TGTGCCATCAGTGAGACGGTAAACACTGAAGCTTTCTTT.

This clone occurred once. The CDR3 loop is CASSLSKRAYEQYF. The CDR3 DNA reads TGTGCCAGCAGTTTATCCAAGAGGGCCTACGAGCAGTACTTC. The chain carries TRBV28 and TRBJ2-7, with D maybe TRBD2 (5 bases). V gave up 1 base and J gave up 2 bases, with 9 bases separating them. Germline V CDR1 and CDR2: MDHEN, SYDVKM. The CDR3 has 14 amino acids.

This clone appeared once. The chain is built from TRBV5-4 and TRBJ2-7; 9 bases agree with TRBD1. V dropped 8 bases and J dropped 1; count of bases not matched to a gene: 7. CDR1 is SGHNT and CDR2 is YYREEE in the germline V gene (reference sequence). The CDR3 runs 14 residues. The CDR3 region has the DNA TGTGCCAGTCGAGCCGACAGGGGGTCCTACGAGCAGTACTTC. Its protein is CASRADRGSYEQYF.

To note about this clone: Distinct nucleotide sequences in the sample also encode this CDR3. The rearrangement uses TRBV7-2 and TRBJ2-2; D is perhaps TRBD2 (5 bases). CDR1 SGHTA and CDR2 FQGNSA come from the germline V gene. This CDR3 has 15 residues. Trimming removed 1 base from V and 0 bases from J, with 6 bases in between. Written as DNA, the CDR3 is TGTGCCAGCAGCTTAGTGGGAGCGAACACCGGGGAGCTGTTTTTT. Its protein is CASSLVGANTGELFF.

This clone came up once. This chain uses TRBV6-5 with TRBJ1-2, with 7 bases matching TRBD1. The CDR3 spans 16 residues. J lost 1 base, V lost 6 bases, and 11 bases had no gene match. The germline CDR1 and CDR2 sequences are MNHEY and SVGAGI. The CDR3 DNA reads TGTGCCAGCAGCTACAGGGGATCGGGGTATAACTATGGCTACACCTTC. Protein product: CASSYRGSGYNYGYTF.

To note about this clone: Other DNA sequences within the sample encode an identical CDR3. The chain carries TRBV28 and TRBJ1-5, with unresolved D. The CDR3 is made up of 15 amino acids. Germline V gene data show CDR1 as MDHEN and CDR2 as SYDVKM. Trimming pared 5 bases from V and 0 bases from J, leaving 11 bases between. Written as DNA, the CDR3 is TGTGCCAGCAGTCCCGACCTATATAGCAATCAGCCCCAGCATTTT. It encodes CASSPDLYSNQPQHF.

This chain connects TRBV6-5 to TRBJ1-3; no clear D gene. The CDR3 contains 13 residues. Germline V CDR1 and CDR2: MNHEY, SVGAGI. V lost 6 bases, J lost 0 bases, and 6 bases lay in between. CDR3 nucleotides: TGTGCCAGCAGAGTATACTCTGGAAACACCATATATTTT. Protein product: CASRVYSGNTIYF.

This chain joins TRBV28 and TRBJ1-1; D unclear. The ends were cut back, 8 bases at V and 8 bases at J, with 15 bases in the middle. The V gene's germline CDR1 is MDHEN and CDR2 SYDVKM. The CDR3 has 12 residues. The CDR3 sequence: CASGPRLGEAFF. The CDR3, as DNA: TGTGCCAGCGGCCCTCGGCTTGGGGAAGCTTTCTTT.

A word on this clone: This may be a read error: a much more frequent sequence differs by one nucleotide. The sample has other DNA sequences that encode this CDR3 too. The chain employs TRBV6-5 and TRBJ2-7; 10 nucleotides match TRBD1. The CDR3 is 15 amino acids. CDR1 is MNHEY, CDR2 SVGAGI, per germline. V was pared by 2 bases and J by 2 bases, with 3 bases of the junction left unmatched. The CDR3: CASSYAGQGAYEQYF. CDR3 nucleotide sequence: TGTGCCAGCAGTTACGCAGGACAGGGGGCCTACGAGCAGTACTTC.

Worth noting for this clone: The sample holds other DNA sequences that translate to the same CDR3. This sequence joins TRBV6-6 and TRBJ2-5; D possibly matches TRBD1 or TRBD2 (5 bases each). This CDR3 comprises 14 residues. The germline CDR1 and CDR2 sequences are MNHNY and SVGAGI (reference sequence). V was pared by 1 base and J by 2 bases, with 8 bases between. The CDR3 protein is CASSYLGPQETQYF. The DNA for the CDR3 is TGTGCCAGCAGTTACTTGGGACCACAAGAGACCCAGTACTTC.

The chain joins TRBV28 to TRBJ1-5; D possibly corresponds to TRBD1 (6 bases). CDR3 size: 12 residues. The germline gives CDR1 MDHEN, CDR2 SYDVKM. V was pared by 7 bases and J by 6 bases, with 10 bases between. The CDR3 sequence is CASNRVGQPQHF. The CDR3 DNA reads TGTGCCAGCAACAGGGTCGGTCAGCCCCAGCATTTT.

The chain recombines TRBV4-1 with TRBJ2-2; D is ambiguous. In germline, CDR1 is MGHRA, CDR2 YSYEKL. This CDR3 contains 15 residues. Between the trimmed V and J ends, which lost 4 bases and 4 bases, there was a span of 13 bases. CDR3 DNA sequence: TGCGCCAGCAGCCGACCCTCATCAATCACCGGGGAGCTGTTTTTT. This gives the protein CASSRPSSITGELFF.

V usage is TRBV2 and J usage is TRBJ2-3; either TRBD1 or TRBD2 may fit D (5 bases each). Germline assignment: CDR1 SNHLY and CDR2 FYNNEI. Trimming took off 6 bases at V and 1 base at J, with 11 bases between the two ends. The CDR3 totals 14 residues. CDR3 nucleotides: TGTGCCAGCAGGAAGGGGAGCGGCACAGATACGCAGTATTTT. It specifies CASRKGSGTDTQYF.

A remark on this clone: At one boundary the junction diverges from the germline segment, which might be a read error. This chain joins TRBV7-7 and TRBJ2-3, with TRBD1 as a possible D gene (5 bases). The CDR3 sequence is 16 residues long. Germline assignment: CDR1 SSHAT and CDR2 FNYEAQ (reference sequence). The CDR3 bases are TGTGCTAGCAGCTTAGGGGATCTACCTTTCACAGATACGCAGTATTTT. Residues: CASSLGDLPFTDTQYF. Using reference TRBV7-7 and TRBJ2-3 for the parts outside the CDR3, the full variable domain is GAGVSQSPRYKVTKRGQDVTLRCDPISSHATLYWYQQALGQGPEFLTYFNYEAQPDKSGLPSDRFSAERPEGSISTLTIQRTEQRDSAMYRCASSLGDLPFTDTQYFGPGTRLTVL.

The genes are TRBV5-1 and TRBJ2-7, with D possibly TRBD2 on 6 matching bases. The CDR3 extends over 15 amino acids. Trimming shortened V by 7 bases and J by 1 base, and 18 bases separated the two germline ends. Germline V gene lookup returns CDR1 SGHRS and CDR2 YFSETQ. The CDR3 bases are TGCGCCAGCGGGGATACCCGGGACTTATCCTACGAGCAGTACTTC. This gives the protein CASGDTRDLSYEQYF. Full variable domain (rest looked up from reference TRBV5-1 and TRBJ2-7): KAGVTQTPRYLIKTRGQQVTLSCSPISGHRSVSWYQQTPGQGLQFLFEYFSETQRNKGNFPGRFSGRQFSNSRSEMNVSTLELGDSALYLCASGDTRDLSYEQYFGPGTRLTVT.

This chain joins TRBV18 and TRBJ2-2; TRBD2 agrees at 8 bases. Germline CDR1 reads KGHSH; CDR2 reads LQKENI. The CDR3 is 16 amino acids. Unmatched junction bases numbered 4, after V lost 3 bases and J lost 1 base. Here the CDR3 reads CASSPAGGGNTGELFF. In DNA form, the CDR3 reads TGTGCCAGCTCACCGGCGGGAGGAGGGAACACCGGGGAGCTGTTTTTT.

The chain links TRBV5-6 to TRBJ2-3, with a tentative D call TRBD1 (5 bases). CDR3 length: 16 amino acids. Germline CDR1 and CDR2: SGHDT and YYEEEE. The ends were cut back, 9 bases at V and 2 bases at J, with 22 bases in the middle. The CDR3 sequence is CATHRWLVADTDTQYF. The CDR3 coding sequence is TGTGCCACCCACAGGTGGTTGGTAGCTGACACAGATACGCAGTATTTT.

This chain joins TRBV6-4 and TRBJ2-1; TRBD2 matches at 9 bases. J was trimmed by 5 bases and V by 5 bases; bases with no gene match: 10. This CDR3 contains 16 residues. Germline V gene sequence: CDR1 MRHNA, CDR2 SNTAGT. In DNA, the CDR3 is TGTGCCAGCAGTTTTGAAGCGGGAGGTCACAACAATGAGCAGTTCTTC. This sequence encodes CASSFEAGGHNNEQFF.

The chain has TRBV6-5 and TRBJ2-2; possibly TRBD2 for D (6 bases). Looked up from germline, CDR1 is MNHEY and CDR2 is SVGAGI. The CDR3 has 16 amino acids. Trimming pared 2 bases from V and 6 bases from J, leaving 16 bases between. CDR3 amino acids: CASSYPGGAKAGELFF. CDR3 in DNA: TGTGCCAGCAGTTACCCTGGAGGGGCCAAAGCCGGGGAGCTGTTTTTT.

V usage is TRBV10-1 and J usage is TRBJ2-6; D remains unclear. The germline V and J ends were trimmed by 10 bases and 0 bases, with 16 bases remaining between them. This CDR3 comprises 16 residues. Germline CDR1 reads WNHNN; CDR2 reads SYGVQD (reference sequence). In DNA form, the CDR3 reads TGCGCCATCCACGAACGGTCGGCCTCTGGGGCCAACGTCCTGACTTTC. Encoded protein: CAIHERSASGANVLTF.

The V call is TRBV19, the J call TRBJ1-6, with D tentatively TRBD1 (5 bases). The germline V gene encodes CDR1 LNHDA and CDR2 SQIVND (reference sequence). The CDR3 has 17 residues. The germline V and J ends were trimmed by 6 bases and 0 bases, with 15 bases remaining between them. The CDR3 DNA sequence: TGTGCCAGTAGCGGGGACGGTTCAAGCTCCTATAATTCACCCCTCCACTTT. It specifies CASSGDGSSSYNSPLHF. The whole variable domain, filled in from reference TRBV19 and TRBJ1-6, reads DGGITQSPKYLFRKEGQNVTLSCEQNLNHDAMYWYRQDPGQGLRLIYYSQIVNDFQKGDIAEGYSVSREKKESFPLTVTSAQKNPTAFYLCASSGDGSSSYNSPLHFGNGTRLTVT.

The chain links TRBV2 to TRBJ2-3, with D perhaps matching TRBD1 (6 bases). The CDR3 runs to 14 residues. V was trimmed by 5 bases and J by 6 bases, leaving 15 bases between them. The germline V gene encodes CDR1 SNHLY and CDR2 FYNNEI. The DNA of the CDR3 is TGTGCCAGCAGTCAACGGACCCAGGGGGATACGCAGTATTTT. Amino acid sequence: CASSQRTQGDTQYF.

For this clone: The same CDR3 can be traced to other DNA sequences in this sample. The chain combines TRBV5-1 with TRBJ1-2; 8 bases agree with TRBD1. Germline V gives CDR1 SGHRS, CDR2 YFSETQ. This CDR3 is built from 15 residues. After removal of 0 bases from V and 2 bases from J, the junction contained 3 bases not matched to a gene. This chain's CDR3 is CASSLVPGGNYGYTF. In DNA form, the CDR3 reads TGCGCCAGCAGCTTGGTTCCAGGGGGCAACTATGGCTACACCTTC. The full variable domain, in which reference TRBV5-1 and TRBJ1-2 provide the parts outside the CDR3, is KAGVTQTPRYLIKTRGQQVTLSCSPISGHRSVSWYQQTPGQGLQFLFEYFSETQRNKGNFPGRFSGRQFSNSRSEMNVSTLELGDSALYLCASSLVPGGNYGYTFGSGTRLTVV.

The gene calls are TRBV7-9 and TRBJ2-2; D is perhaps TRBD2 (5 bases). The V end lost 10 bases, the J end lost 6 bases, and 24 bases lay between the germline ends. Germline V gene sequence: CDR1 SEHNR, CDR2 FQNEAQ (reference sequence). CDR3 length: 16 residues. CDR3 sequence (DNA): TGTGCCACAACTTCCACCTCCTATCACGGGGCCGGGGAGCTGTTTTTT. This translates into CATTSTSYHGAGELFF.